This T cell receptor (beta chain) was sequenced in a study of T and B cells in COVID-19 patients. In the study overall: Median age was approximately 33 years in the recovered cohort and 67 years in the active-infection cohort. The study's findings and limits: Active COVID-19 showed highly clonal TRB repertoires; recovery showed diversity and richness above healthy donors.

This clonotype was seen only a few times. Antigen specificity is unknown. The germline gives CDR1 MNHEY, CDR2 SVGEGT. The CDR3 contains 15 residues. V lost 2 bases, J lost 7 bases, and 4 bases stayed unmatched. TRB was amplified from around 230-520 ng of blood genomic DNA. BIOMED2 TRB-A/B primer pools were used in multiplex TRB PCR. Using its own MiXCR run on the multiplex PCR reads, TCRdb lists one record per CDR3 protein. This table has more than 5,000 distinct CDR3 sequences, about 33% appearing once. This clonotype originated in a human donor with active COVID-19. Sample: blood. The genes are TRBV6-2 or TRBV6-3 and TRBJ2-2; 10 bases are shared with TRBD2. CDR3 bases: TGTGCCAGCAGTTACAGGACTAGCGGACACGGGGAGCTGTTTTTT. Residues: CASSYRTSGHGELFF.